A single sample is the source of the 20 T cell receptor beta chains below, sequenced in a study of T cell repertoires in cytomegalovirus infection. TCRdb ran MiXCR on the reads and lists one entry per CDR3 protein. The sample gives under 250,000 distinct CDR3 sequences, roughly 6.5% of which show up once; about 6.3% is in the top ten. Sequencing was done on a sample of PBMCs. Receptors were obtained from a human donor in good health (CMV status not recorded). Some clones in this sample may be carry-over from other donors' samples.

This clonotype came up a few times. This rearrangement joins TRBV7-9 to TRBJ1-3; 8 positions agree with TRBD1. The germline V gene has CDR1 SEHNR and CDR2 FQNEAQ (reference sequence). The length of the CDR3 is 14 residues. After removal of 4 bases from V and 4 bases from J, the junction contained 3 bases not matched to a gene. DNA for the CDR3: TGTGCCAGCAGCTCCCAGGGGGCCGGAAACACCATATATTTT. Its translation: CASSSQGAGNTIYF.

There are a few counts of this clonotype. This chain connects TRBV20-1 to TRBJ1-4, with 9 bases matching TRBD1. CDR1 is DFQATT, CDR2 SNEGSKA, per germline (reference sequence). V gave up 6 bases and J gave up 8 bases; unmatched junction bases: 10. The CDR3 loop spans 14 amino acids. CDR3 bases: TGCAGTGCCATCCCGGGACAGGGACGAGAAAAACTGTTTTTT. It codes for CSAIPGQGREKLFF.

This clonotype has ten or more counts. V usage is TRBV29-1 and J usage is TRBJ1-2; D gene unclear. V was pared by 5 bases and J by 4 bases, with 8 bases between. There are 11 residues in the CDR3. Looked up from germline, CDR1 is SQVTM and CDR2 is ANQGSEA. The CDR3 here is CSVRRSYGYTF. CDR3 in DNA: TGCAGCGTTAGACGATCCTATGGCTACACCTTC.

The V call is TRBV30, the J call TRBJ2-5; D might be TRBD1 or TRBD2, each matching 5 bases. Germline assignment: CDR1 GTSNPN and CDR2 SVGIG (reference sequence). There are 16 residues in the CDR3. Between the trimmed V and J ends, which lost 0 bases and 5 bases, there was a span of 19 bases. The CDR3 is CAWSVPGDPLFETQYF. The CDR3 bases are TGTGCCTGGAGTGTTCCCGGGGACCCCCTGTTCGAGACCCAGTACTTC. Looking up the rest from reference TRBV30 and TRBJ2-5 gives the full variable domain: SQTIHQWPATLVQPVGSPLSLECTVEGTSNPNLYWYRQAAGRGLQLLFYSVGIGQISSEVPQNLSASRPQDRQFILSSKKLLLSDSGFYLCAWSVPGDPLFETQYFGPGTRLLVL.

The V call is TRBV7-6, the J call TRBJ1-2; D is uncertain. Germline V gene lookup returns CDR1 SGHVS and CDR2 FNYEAQ. The V gene lost 1 base and the J gene lost 6 bases, with 18 bases spanning the gap. This CDR3 contains 16 residues. The CDR3 protein is CASSLGNEGKYHGYTF. DNA of the CDR3: TGTGCCAGCAGCTTAGGAAATGAAGGCAAATACCATGGCTACACCTTC.

This clonotype was observed at least ten times. This chain connects TRBV7-9 to TRBJ1-6; D unresolved. The length of the CDR3 is 16 residues. Germline lookup yields CDR1 SEHNR and CDR2 FQNEAQ (reference sequence). V was pared by 0 bases and J by 10 bases, with 16 bases between. CDR3 in amino acids: CASSLAIPGEGSPLHF. CDR3 sequence (DNA): TGTGCCAGCAGCTTAGCGATCCCCGGGGAAGGGTCACCCCTCCACTTT.

This clonotype was counted many times. The chain couples TRBV28 to TRBJ2-2, with D possibly being TRBD1 (5 bases). The germline gives CDR1 MDHEN, CDR2 SYDVKM. This CDR3 spans 15 amino acids. V was pared by 3 bases and J by 0 bases, with 8 bases between. This CDR3 is CASSFQGSNTGELFF. DNA of the CDR3: TGTGCCAGCAGTTTCCAGGGATCGAACACCGGGGAGCTGTTTTTT.

This clonotype was counted only a few times. The chain links TRBV2 to TRBJ2-1; no clear D. The germline gives CDR1 SNHLY, CDR2 FYNNEI. The CDR3 runs 13 residues. Between the trimmed V and J ends, which lost 2 bases and 5 bases, there was a span of 7 bases. The CDR3 nucleotides are TGTGCCAGCAGTGAACCAGGTAACAATGAGCAGTTCTTC. Translating it yields CASSEPGNNEQFF.

This rearrangement joins TRBV20-1 to TRBJ2-3, with 11 bases identical to TRBD2. CDR3 length: 16 amino acids. V lost 5 bases, J lost 0 bases, and 7 bases stayed unmatched. The germline V gene has CDR1 DFQATT and CDR2 SNEGSKA (reference sequence). The CDR3 nucleotides are TGCAGTGCTCTGTCGACTAGCGGGGAGAGCACAGATACGCAGTATTTT. The encoded protein is CSALSTSGESTDTQYF.

This clonotype occurred a few times. This sequence joins TRBV11-3 and TRBJ2-3, with 10 positions matching TRBD2. V dropped 4 bases and J dropped 3; count of bases not matched to a gene: 7. The CDR3 totals 16 residues. From germline, CDR1 is SGHNT and CDR2 YENEEA. The CDR3 DNA reads as TGTGCCAGCAGCTCCGGCAGCGGGGGGGAAACAGATACGCAGTATTTT. Translated, it gives CASSSGSGGETDTQYF.

At least ten counts were recorded for this clonotype. The chain combines TRBV11-2 with TRBJ2-7, with D tentatively TRBD1 or TRBD2 (5 bases each). Germline lookup yields CDR1 SGHAT and CDR2 FQNNGV. This CDR3 spans 14 amino acids. V gave up 0 bases and J gave up 3 bases, with 9 bases separating them. DNA of the CDR3: TGTGCCAGCAGCTTAGATGGGACCAACTACGAGCAGTACTTC. Translating it yields CASSLDGTNYEQYF.

This clonotype appeared many times. The V call is TRBV20-1, the J call TRBJ1-1; D unclear. The CDR3 consists of 13 residues. Germline V gene sequence: CDR1 DFQATT, CDR2 SNEGSKA (reference sequence). V lost 5 bases, J lost 1 base, and 11 bases lay in between. The CDR3: CSAGGQPNTEAFF. The CDR3 region has the DNA TGCAGTGCTGGAGGGCAACCGAACACTGAAGCTTTCTTT.

This chain links TRBV12-3 or TRBV12-4 with TRBJ1-5; no definite D call. CDR3 length equals 14 residues. The V end was cut by 8 bases, the J end by 9 bases, with 20 bases between. The DNA of the CDR3 is TGTGCCAGCTCGGACTTTCGGTTCGAGGGGCCCCAGCATTTT. Translating gives CASSDFRFEGPQHF.

The J gene is TRBJ1-1, the V gene TRBV29-1, with TRBD1 matching 9 bases. Looked up from germline, CDR1 is SQVTM and CDR2 is ANQGSEA. With V trimmed by 6 bases and J by 3 bases, 11 bases remained unmatched. The CDR3 extends over 15 amino acids. Here the CDR3 DNA reads TGCAGCGTCTTAGGGGGGGACAGGGCTTACACTGAAGCTTTCTTT. Protein product: CSVLGGDRAYTEAFF. Using reference TRBV29-1 and TRBJ1-1 for the parts outside the CDR3, the full variable domain is SAVISQKPSRDICQRGTSLTIQCQVDSQVTMMFWYRQQPGQSLTLIATANQGSEATYESGFVIDKFPISRPNLTFSTLTVSNMSPEDSSIYLCSVLGGDRAYTEAFFGQGTRLTVV.

This clonotype was observed many times. The chain combines TRBV19 with TRBJ2-3; a weak D match, TRBD1 (6 bases). Trimming cost V 4 bases and J 0 bases, with 17 bases left between them. In germline, CDR1 is LNHDA, CDR2 SQIVND (reference sequence). This CDR3 has 17 amino acids. CDR3 sequence: CASSTHRTDWSTDTQYF. In DNA form, the CDR3 reads TGTGCCAGTAGTACCCACAGGACAGACTGGAGCACAGATACGCAGTATTTT. The whole variable domain, filled in from reference TRBV19 and TRBJ2-3, reads DGGITQSPKYLFRKEGQNVTLSCEQNLNHDAMYWYRQDPGQGLRLIYYSQIVNDFQKGDIAEGYSVSREKKESFPLTVTSAQKNPTAFYLCASSTHRTDWSTDTQYFGPGTRLTVL.

This clonotype was detected only a few times. The chain is built from TRBV10-3 and TRBJ2-1; 12 bases are shared with TRBD2. Germline trimming cut 5 bases from V and 4 bases from J; bases unmatched to any gene: 6. This CDR3 contains 16 residues. The germline V gene has CDR1 ENHRY and CDR2 SYGVKD. CDR3 residues: CAISSLAGGFYNEQFF. CDR3 DNA: TGTGCCATCAGTTCCCTAGCGGGGGGGTTTTACAATGAGCAGTTCTTC.

This clonotype came up many times. This chain's CDR3 is CASSLYGNEQFF. The DNA for the CDR3 is TGTGCCAGCAGCTTATATGGTAATGAGCAGTTCTTC. The chain recombines TRBV7-2 with TRBJ2-1; D ambiguous. V was clipped by 2 bases and J by 7 bases, with 6 bases between them. The CDR3 is made up of 12 amino acids. CDR1 is SGHTA, CDR2 FQGNSA, per germline.

This clonotype was counted at least ten times. V and J are TRBV5-1 and TRBJ2-1; the match to TRBD1 covers 7 bases. V lost 5 bases, J lost 0 bases, and 5 bases stayed unmatched. The length of the CDR3 is 15 residues. The V gene's germline CDR1 is SGHRS and CDR2 YFSETQ. CDR3 nucleotides: TGCGCCAGCAGTATGGGACAGACCTCCTACAATGAGCAGTTCTTC. This codes for CASSMGQTSYNEQFF.

In this sample, this clonotype turned up a few times. The rearrangement links TRBV20-1 to TRBJ2-1, with a possible D match to TRBD1 (5 bases). The V and J ends lost 4 bases and 10 bases respectively, with 20 bases between them. CDR1 and CDR2 (germline): DFQATT, SNEGSKA (reference sequence). CDR3 length: 14 residues. CDR3 sequence: CSAMGPDAPWEQFF. In DNA, the CDR3 is TGCAGTGCTATGGGGCCCGACGCCCCATGGGAGCAGTTCTTC.

This chain links TRBV9 with TRBJ2-1; 9 bases are shared with TRBD2. The V gene end was trimmed by 0 bases and the J gene end by 4 bases; junction bases not matched to a gene: 2. Looked up from germline, CDR1 is SGDLS and CDR2 is YYNGEE. This CDR3 spans 15 amino acids. The CDR3 region has the DNA TGTGCCAGCAGCGTAGGGCGGGGGGGGTACAATGAGCAGTTCTTC. Protein: CASSVGRGGYNEQFF. Together with reference TRBV9 and TRBJ2-1, the CDR3 gives the full variable domain: DSGVTQTPKHLITATGQRVTLRCSPRSGDLSVYWYQQSLDQGLQFLIQYYNGEERAKGNILERFSAQQFPDLHSELNLSSLELGDSALYFCASSVGRGGYNEQFFGPGTRLTVL.